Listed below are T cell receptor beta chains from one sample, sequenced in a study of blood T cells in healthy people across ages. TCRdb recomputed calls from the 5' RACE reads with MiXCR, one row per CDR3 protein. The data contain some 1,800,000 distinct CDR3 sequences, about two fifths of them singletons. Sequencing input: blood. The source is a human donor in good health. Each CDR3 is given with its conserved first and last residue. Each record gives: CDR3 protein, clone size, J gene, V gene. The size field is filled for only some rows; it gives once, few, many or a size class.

CASSLGQAYYGYTF | . | TRBJ1-2 | TRBV7-8
CSARPGTSTDTRYF | once | TRBJ2-3 | TRBV20-1
CSASRGFSTYNEQFF | once | TRBJ2-1 | TRBV20-1
CASSTTTVSNQPQHF | . | TRBJ1-5 | TRBV4-3
CASSKARDLRYGYTF | . | TRBJ1-2 | TRBV6-5
CSALGGTNGYTF | few | TRBJ1-2 | TRBV20-1
CSAYGPVPNTEAFF | . | TRBJ1-1 | TRBV29-1
CSARITGGEKLFF | . | TRBJ1-4 | TRBV20-1
CSGGQAYEQYF | . | TRBJ2-7 | TRBV29-1
CASSLPRDQQYF | . | TRBJ2-5 | TRBV7-8
CSVGTGAEGYTF | . | TRBJ1-2 | TRBV29-1
CASSPSPLAGGPLETQYF | few | TRBJ2-5 | TRBV7-2
CASREGVYEQYF | few | TRBJ2-7 | TRBV2
CASSDWTGRYGYTF | . | TRBJ1-2 | TRBV7-8
CASSPALSGGYQETQYF | once | TRBJ2-3 | TRBV18
CASSVSYGGETQYF | few | TRBJ2-5 | TRBV7-2
CSARRGPDVNQPQHF | . | TRBJ1-5 | TRBV20-1
CASSLWGNTGGDTQYF | few | TRBJ2-3 | TRBV7-9
CASSPPGRSTKYGYTF | . | TRBJ1-2 | TRBV7-9
CASRTTGVYGYTF | many | TRBJ1-2 | TRBV6-5
CAISAYGPSSYEQYF | . | TRBJ2-7 | TRBV10-3
CASRPTSGGTYNEQFF | few | TRBJ2-1 | TRBV12-3/TRBV12-4
CATSRGGRFETQYF | . | TRBJ2-5 | TRBV15
CASRERTGQETQYF | . | TRBJ2-5 | TRBV7-2
CASRIRDGYTF | . | TRBJ1-2 | TRBV12-3/TRBV12-4
CASNVGGITEAFF | . | TRBJ1-1 | TRBV7-2
CASSYSILYGYTF | few | TRBJ1-2 | TRBV6-5
CASSGLGTGTNYGYTF | . | TRBJ1-2 | TRBV9
CASRGSKGPQHF | . | TRBJ1-5 | TRBV12-3/TRBV12-4
CSARGQGEETQYF | . | TRBJ2-5 | TRBV20-1
CASSFQGEAYEQYF | . | . | TRBV12-3/TRBV12-4
CASSQTRVGGYTF | few | TRBJ1-2 | TRBV4-3
CASSLTGGIYTF | . | TRBJ1-2 | TRBV12-3/TRBV12-4
CASSFFPWQGLYEQYF | . | TRBJ2-7 | TRBV12-3/TRBV12-4
CASSPQGARDTQYF | few | TRBJ2-3 | TRBV18
CSASHGLVTDTQYF | . | TRBJ2-3 | TRBV20-1